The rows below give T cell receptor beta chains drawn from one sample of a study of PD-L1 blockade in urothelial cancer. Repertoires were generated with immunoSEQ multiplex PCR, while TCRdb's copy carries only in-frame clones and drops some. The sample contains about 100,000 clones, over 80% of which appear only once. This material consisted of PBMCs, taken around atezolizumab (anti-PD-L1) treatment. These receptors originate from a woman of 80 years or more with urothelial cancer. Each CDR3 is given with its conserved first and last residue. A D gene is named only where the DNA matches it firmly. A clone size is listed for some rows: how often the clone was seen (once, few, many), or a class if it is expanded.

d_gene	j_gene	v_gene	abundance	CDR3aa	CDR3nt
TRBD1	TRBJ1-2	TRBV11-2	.	CASSYRDRGIYGYTF	TGTGCCAGCAGCTACCGGGACAGGGGTATCTATGGCTACACCTTC
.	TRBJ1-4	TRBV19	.	CASSVTGRDEKLFF	TGTGCCAGTAGTGTCACAGGGAGAGATGAAAAACTGTTTTTT
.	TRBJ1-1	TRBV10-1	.	CASSESLGLNTEAFF	TGCGCCAGCAGTGAGTCTTTGGGCTTGAACACTGAAGCTTTCTTT
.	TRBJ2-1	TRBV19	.	CASSLHPRSSYNEQFF	TGTGCCAGTAGTCTCCACCCGAGGAGCTCCTACAATGAGCAGTTCTTC
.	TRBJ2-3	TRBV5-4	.	CASSLPGAGPRDTDTQYF	TGTGCCAGCAGCCTCCCCGGGGCGGGACCTCGGGACACAGATACGCAGTATTTT
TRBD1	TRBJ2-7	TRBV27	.	CASSSGQGLSYEQYF	TGTGCCAGCAGTTCGGGACAGGGGTTGAGCTACGAGCAGTACTTC
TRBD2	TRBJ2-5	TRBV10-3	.	CAIANPTGLAGVGETQYF	TGTGCCATCGCCAACCCTACAGGACTAGCGGGAGTGGGGGAGACCCAGTACTTC
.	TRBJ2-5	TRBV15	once	CATSRDEEVRETQYF	TGTGCCACCAGCAGAGATGAAGAGGTTCGTGAGACCCAGTACTTC
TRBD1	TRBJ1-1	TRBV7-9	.	CASSRLTRDRDTEAFF	TGTGCCAGCAGCCGACTTACCCGGGACAGGGACACTGAAGCTTTCTTT
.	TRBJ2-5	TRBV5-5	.	CASSLARETQYF	TGTGCCAGCAGCTTGGCCCGGGAGACCCAGTACTTC
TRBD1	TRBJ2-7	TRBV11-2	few	CASSLGLSGRGREQYF	TGTGCCAGCAGCTTAGGTCTGAGCGGCAGGGGGCGTGAGCAGTACTTC
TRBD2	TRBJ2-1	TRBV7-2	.	CASSFRLAGSSYNEQFF	TGTGCCAGCAGCTTCCGGCTAGCGGGGAGCTCCTACAATGAGCAGTTCTTC
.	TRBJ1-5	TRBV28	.	CASSGSYQPQHF	TGTGCCAGCAGCGGGAGTTATCAGCCCCAGCATTTT
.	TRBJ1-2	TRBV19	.	CASILAGGVGARSYTF	TGTGCCAGTATACTCGCCGGGGGGGTCGGGGCGAGGAGCTACACCTTC
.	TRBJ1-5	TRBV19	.	CASSTSTGAYSNQPQHF	TGTGCCAGTAGCACCTCAACAGGCGCCTACAGCAATCAGCCCCAGCATTTT
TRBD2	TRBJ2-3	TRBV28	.	CASSSPLTGGPGGTDTQYF	TGTGCCAGCAGTTCTCCCCTTACGGGAGGGCCGGGAGGCACAGATACGCAGTATTTT
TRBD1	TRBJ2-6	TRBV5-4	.	CASSLAQGAGGANVLTF	TGTGCCAGCAGCTTGGCGCAGGGGGCGGGTGGGGCCAACGTCCTGACTTTC
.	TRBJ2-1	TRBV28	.	CASSPLTWNEQFF	TGTGCCAGCAGCCCCCTAACCTGGAATGAGCAGTTCTTC
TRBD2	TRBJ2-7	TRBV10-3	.	CAISYLAGESEQYF	TGTGCCATCAGCTACCTAGCGGGAGAAAGCGAGCAGTACTTC
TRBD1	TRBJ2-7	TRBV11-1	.	CASSAGTAYEQYF	TGTGCCAGCAGTGCCGGGACAGCTTACGAGCAGTACTTC
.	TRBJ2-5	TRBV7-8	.	CASSLVEGYGTQYF	TGTGCCAGCAGCTTAGTGGAGGGCTACGGGACCCAGTACTTC
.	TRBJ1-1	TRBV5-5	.	CASSSPSAEAFF	TGTGCCAGCAGCTCTCCCTCAGCGGAAGCTTTCTTT
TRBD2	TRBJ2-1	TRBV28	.	CASSFSRGSGRRGEQFF	TGTGCCAGCAGTTTCTCCCGGGGTAGCGGGAGACGGGGTGAGCAGTTCTTC
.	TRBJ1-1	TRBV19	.	CASSTRQYETEAFF	TGTGCCAGTAGTACAAGACAATACGAAACTGAAGCTTTCTTT
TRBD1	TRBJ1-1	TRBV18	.	CASSRQGNTEAFF	TGTGCCAGCTCGCGACAGGGGAACACTGAAGCTTTCTTT
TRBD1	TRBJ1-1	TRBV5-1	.	CASSLDPGGSNTEAFF	TGCGCCAGCAGCTTGGATCCAGGGGGCTCGAACACTGAAGCTTTCTTT
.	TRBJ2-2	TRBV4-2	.	CASSQDSIISGFTGELFF	TGTGCCAGCAGCCAAGATTCGATCATATCGGGGTTCACCGGGGAGCTGTTTTTT
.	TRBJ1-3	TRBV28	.	CASKSGTGNTIYF	TGTGCCAGCAAGTCCGGGACTGGAAACACCATATATTTT